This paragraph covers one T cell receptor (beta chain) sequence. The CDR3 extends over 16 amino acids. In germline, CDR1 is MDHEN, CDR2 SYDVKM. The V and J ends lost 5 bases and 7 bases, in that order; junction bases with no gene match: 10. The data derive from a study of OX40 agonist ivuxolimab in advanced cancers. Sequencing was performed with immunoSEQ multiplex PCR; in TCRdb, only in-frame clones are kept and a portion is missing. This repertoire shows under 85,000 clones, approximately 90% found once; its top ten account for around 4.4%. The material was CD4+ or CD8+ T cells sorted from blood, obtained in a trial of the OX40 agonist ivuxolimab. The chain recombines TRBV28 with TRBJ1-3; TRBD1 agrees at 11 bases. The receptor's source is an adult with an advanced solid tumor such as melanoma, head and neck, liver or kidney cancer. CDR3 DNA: TGTGCCAGCAGTCCTGCCCCCGGACAGGGGGCGAACACCATATATTTT. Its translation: CASSPAPGQGANTIYF.